These T cell receptor beta chains were read from a single sample in a study of blood T cell repertoires in COVID-19. Some clones are missing from TCRdb's copy, which holds only in-frame ones; the method was immunoSEQ multiplex PCR. The profile shows some 180,000 clones, about 89% of them singletons. The sequenced material came from peripheral blood. The receptors originated from a man aged 40-50 years with acute or convalescent COVID-19. Each CDR3 is given with its conserved first and last residue. Fields, in order: D gene, clone size, V gene, J gene, CDR3 DNA, CDR3 protein. A D gene is named only where the DNA matches it firmly. Not all rows give a size; the values are once, few, many and, for expanded clones, a class.

>TRBD2|once|TRBV27|TRBJ2-5
TGTGCCAGCAGTTTAATGACTAGCGGGGGGGTGGAGACCCAGTACTTC
CASSLMTSGGVETQYF
>TRBD1|-|TRBV28|TRBJ2-6
TGTGCCAGCAGTTTTTGGGGCTCAGGGGGCGCTGGGGCCAACGTCCTGACTTTC
CASSFWGSGGAGANVLTF
>TRBD2|few|TRBV10-3|TRBJ2-3
TGTGCCATCAGGACTAGCGGGGGGGCAGATACGCAGTATTTT
CAIRTSGGADTQYF
>TRBD1|-|TRBV3-1/TRBV3-2|TRBJ2-7
TGTGCCAGCAGCCCTCAGGGACAGTATAAACACGAGCAGTACTTC
CASSPQGQYKHEQYF
>-|-|TRBV27|TRBJ2-1
TGTGCCAGCACCAAGACAGGGACTGATGAGCAGTTCTTC
CASTKTGTDEQFF
>-|-|TRBV7-9|TRBJ2-5
TGTGCCAGCAGGACCCAGGGAGAGACCCAGTACTTC
CASRTQGETQYF
>-|-|TRBV29-1|TRBJ1-4
TGCAGCGCATGCAGGGGATCGACTAATGAAAAACTGTTTTTT
CSACRGSTNEKLFF
>-|-|TRBV18|TRBJ2-3
TGTGCCAGCTCACCACTCCGGACTGGCTTGGGAACAGATACGCAGTATTTT
CASSPLRTGLGTDTQYF
>TRBD1|-|TRBV7-7|TRBJ2-2
TGTGCCAGCAGCTTAGAGGGGGCGATCGGGGAGCTGTTTTTT
CASSLEGAIGELFF
>TRBD1|-|TRBV5-1|TRBJ2-1
TGCGCCAGCAGCCGGGGACAGCTGAGCTCCTACAATGAGCAGTTCTTC
CASSRGQLSSYNEQFF
>TRBD1|-|TRBV15|TRBJ1-1
TGTGCCACCAGCAGAGAAATAGGAGGGGGCGCTAGAGACGAAGCTTTCTTT
CATSREIGGGARDEAFF
>-|once|TRBV6-1|TRBJ2-5
TGTGCCAGCAGTGAACCTCGCCCTAAGGAGACCCAGTACTTC
CASSEPRPKETQYF
>-|-|TRBV19|TRBJ2-1
TGTGCCAGTAGGAGTGGATGGGCAGGAGGGAACAATGAGCAGTTCTTC
CASRSGWAGGNNEQFF
>TRBD1|-|TRBV19|TRBJ1-5
TGTGCCAGTAGCCTAGGGACAGGCAGTATCAATCAGCCCCAGCATTTT
CASSLGTGSINQPQHF
>TRBD1|-|TRBV30|TRBJ1-1
TGTGCCTGGAGTGTAATAGGGGGCGGCACTGAAGCTTTCTTT
CAWSVIGGGTEAFF
>TRBD2|-|TRBV7-3|TRBJ2-7
TGTGCCAGCAGCCCGTCGGGGGGCTACGAGCAGTACTTC
CASSPSGGYEQYF
>TRBD1|-|TRBV2|TRBJ1-3
TGTGCCAGCGGACGACAGGGGTTCTCTGGAAACACCATATATTTT
CASGRQGFSGNTIYF
>-|-|TRBV7-9|TRBJ2-7
TGTGCCAGCAGCTCCCTAAAAGGGGTCGAGCAGTACTTC
CASSSLKGVEQYF
>-|-|TRBV11-2|TRBJ2-7
TGTGCCAGCAGCTTATTTCTCTTCGGGGGGCCCTCCTACGAGCAGTACTTC
CASSLFLFGGPSYEQYF
>-|once|TRBV11-2|TRBJ2-1
TGTGCCAGCAGCAATAGCGCCCCGCCCTACAATGAGCAGTTCTTC
CASSNSAPPYNEQFF
>TRBD1|once|TRBV5-1|TRBJ2-7
TGCGCCAGCAGCTTAGGATTGACAGGGAGCATCTACGAGCAGTACTTC
CASSLGLTGSIYEQYF
>-|-|TRBV5-1|TRBJ2-5
TGCGCCAGCAGCTTCCTGACAGGAGAGGAGACCCAGTACTTC
CASSFLTGEETQYF